This TCR beta chain was captured by sequencing in a study of T cell responses to AZD1222 COVID-19 vaccine. Sequencing used immunoSEQ multiplex PCR; TCRdb keeps in-frame clones, though not all of them. The sample yields about 82,000 clones, 80% to 90% seen once. Analysis merged second doses at about 4 or about 12 weeks. Note on this clone: Its antigen is not identified.

Regarding the study as a whole: Donors skewed white British and female; clonal diversity was possibly underestimated.

This receptor was taken from an adult who received the AZD1222 COVID-19 vaccine. The sample here was peripheral blood, taken 28 days after the second AZD1222 dose.

The CDR3 DNA is TGTGCCAGCAGCTTGAAGGGCGGGGAAAAACTGTTTTTT. Protein sequence: CASSLKGGEKLFF. V is TRBV5-4 and J is TRBJ1-4; the D is unclear. Germline V gives CDR1 SGHNT, CDR2 YYREEE (reference sequence). Between the trimmed V and J ends, which lost 1 base and 8 bases, there was a span of 9 bases. This CDR3 spans 13 amino acids.